The present T cell receptor beta chain was sequenced within a study of CXCR3-negative and CXCR3-positive naive CD8 T cells. Concerning this clonotype: The antigen remains unidentified.

Points from the study as a whole: Memory CD8+ cells showed much lower diversity, while both naive subsets displayed comparably high diversity. CXCR3-positive naive cells had more hydrophobic TRB CDR3s than CXCR3-negative naive cells. Both naive subsets carried similar amounts of surface CD5, so TCR strength was inferred from TRB CDR3 properties.

Among CD8+ T cells, naive ones were CD45RO-CCR7+CD27+CD95-. Each TRB cDNA library was prepared by 5' RACE (with UMI labels). TCRdb reworked the 5' RACE reads into one entry per CDR3 protein, no DNA. This table lists some 110,000 distinct CDR3 sequences. This receptor was identified in a human donor in good health. Some clones in this sample may be carry-over from other donors' samples. The sample taken for sequencing was naive CXCR3+ CD8+ T cells from blood. Subset defined: CD45RO-CCR7+CD27+CD95- naive CD8+ T cells expressing CXCR3 (TNR3+).

Here the CDR3 reads CASSPEGQNTGQLFF. This chain uses TRBV4-1 with TRBJ2-2; lacking DNA, the TRBD1 call made by TCRdb goes unchecked. Germline V gene lookup returns CDR1 MGHRA and CDR2 YSYEKL. The CDR3 has 15 amino acids.